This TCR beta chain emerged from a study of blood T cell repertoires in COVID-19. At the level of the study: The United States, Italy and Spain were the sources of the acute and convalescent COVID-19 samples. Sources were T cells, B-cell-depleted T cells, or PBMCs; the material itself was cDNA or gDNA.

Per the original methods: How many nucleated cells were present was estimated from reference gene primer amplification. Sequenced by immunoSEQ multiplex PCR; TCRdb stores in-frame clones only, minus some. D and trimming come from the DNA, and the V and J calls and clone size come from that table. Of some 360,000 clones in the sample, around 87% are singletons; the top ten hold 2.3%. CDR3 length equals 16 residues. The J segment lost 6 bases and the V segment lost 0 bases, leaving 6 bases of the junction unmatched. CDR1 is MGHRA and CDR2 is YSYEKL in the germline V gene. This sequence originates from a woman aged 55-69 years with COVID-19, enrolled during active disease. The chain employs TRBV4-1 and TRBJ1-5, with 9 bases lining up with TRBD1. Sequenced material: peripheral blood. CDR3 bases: TGCGCCAGCAGCCAAGAATGGAGGACAGGGGTTCAGCCCCAGCATTTT. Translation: CASSQEWRTGVQPQHF.